This TCR beta chain was captured in a study of early T cells in non-severe SARS-CoV-2 infection (dated by TCRdb to about 2021). With regard to the full study: TCR sequencing used bulk RNA from unsorted whole blood, so alpha and beta chains could not be paired. Broad study findings and their caveats: VDJdb matching was skewed toward anti-spike CD8 responses and likely underestimated virus-specific expansions by missing private and CD4 specificities.

A case-control design nested within a healthcare worker cohort in London, UK, was used, with weekly nasopharyngeal swab PCR tests and blood sampling performed. Healthcare workers were enrolled in the week of the UK lockdown, from 23 to 31 March 2020, and were followed every week for up to about 15 weeks. On this clonotype itself: There is no known antigen for this receptor. Qualities for individual bases were not recorded, and no much larger clone is one base off.

From the cysteine up to the phenylalanine, the CDR3 has a length of 18 residues. CDR3 DNA only is kept here, 54 bases in frame from base 1. V loses 1 base, J loses 3 bases, and the germline ends lie 16 bases apart. The germline V gene sets CDR1 to LGHNA and CDR2 to YNFKEQ. Libraries came from 5' RACE. For sequencing, a NextSeq 500 was employed. Unique molecular identifiers were attached to individual cDNA molecules in the TCR library protocol so that sequencing error and PCR bias could be corrected. Sequencing covered both TCR alpha and beta chains, and within each sample the abundances of alpha and beta sequences were tightly co-correlated. The published analysis was carried out like this. Decombinator V4 was used to annotate TCR sequences for V gene, J gene and CDR3. TCRs were defined as expanded if a significant change between any two time points was detected under a Poisson model with p below 0.0001. TCR abundances were normalised to the total number of TCRs sequenced per sample and expressed as counts per million. TRAV1-2 paired with TRAJ12, TRAJ20 or TRAJ33 defined MAIT TCRs, while TRAV10 paired with TRAJ18 defined iNKT TCRs. VDJdb, accessed on 1 November 2021, was searched for TCRs annotated for CMV, EBV and SARS-CoV-2, and TCRs annotated for more than one antigen were excluded. TCRdb reran the public reads through fastp at Q25 and MiXCR, keeping productive beta chains. Each CDR3 protein appears once, grouped with its most common genes and DNA. The V and J calls were not made by the authors but by TCRdb's processing. The sample table lists approximately 66,000 distinct CDR3 sequences, around 14% of them with a count of one. 5% to 5.5% of the sample lies in the top ten.

The material sequenced was whole blood. This clonotype originated in an adult who was a healthcare worker with PCR-confirmed SARS-CoV-2 infection or an uninfected control (not recorded which). The rearranged segments are TRBV4-2 and TRBJ2-6, with TRBD1 as a weak D call on 8 bases. The CDR3 here reads CASSQAAGGGSGANVLTF. The DNA sequence is given as TGTGCCAGCAGCCAAGCCGCAGGGGGCGGGAGTGGGGCCAACGTCCTGACTTTC.